These 21 T cell receptor beta chains share one sample of origin, sequenced in a study of blood T cell repertoires in COVID-19. TCRdb's copy holds only in-frame clones and misses some; the assay was immunoSEQ multiplex PCR. Of 250,000 to 350,000 clones in the sample, 85% to 90% are singletons; the top ten hold more than 3%. Material for sequencing was peripheral blood. Every receptor here comes from a woman in her forties or fifties with active or convalescent COVID-19.

The rearrangement links TRBV19 to TRBJ2-1, with TRBD2 matching over 7 bases. This CDR3 comprises 15 residues. Germline lookup yields CDR1 LNHDA and CDR2 SQIVND (reference sequence). V shed 4 bases, J shed 9 bases, and the junction held 12 bases outside the gene matches. The CDR3 is CASSSQGVAGLEQFF. Here the CDR3 DNA reads TGTGCCAGTAGTAGCCAAGGGGTAGCGGGCCTTGAGCAGTTCTTC.

This rearrangement joins TRBV9 to TRBJ2-1, with 9 bases matching TRBD2. CDR3 length: 13 residues. Germline V lookup: CDR1 SGDLS, CDR2 YYNGEE. The junction had 1 base not matched to a gene; V was cut back by 1 base and J by 8 bases. The CDR3 nucleotides are TGTGCCAGCAGCGTACTAGCGGGGCATGAGCAGTTCTTC. It specifies CASSVLAGHEQFF.

This clone was seen once. The chain couples TRBV3-1 (or the pseudogene TRBV3-2) to TRBJ2-5; no clear D. V lost 0 bases, J lost 5 bases, and 7 bases lay in between. This CDR3 has 13 residues. Germline-derived CDR1 and CDR2 are LGHDT and YNNKEL (reference sequence). The CDR3 DNA reads TGTGCCAGCAGCCAAGATAACCGGGAGACCCAGTACTTC. Its translation is CASSQDNRETQYF.

The V and J genes are TRBV10-3 and TRBJ1-4, with 9 bases that match TRBD1. Germline loops: CDR1 ENHRY, CDR2 SYGVKD. The J segment lost 4 bases and the V segment lost 5 bases, leaving 17 bases of the junction unmatched. CDR3 size: 19 residues. CDR3 region: CAISNFKDRGGGSNEKLFF. CDR3 in DNA: TGTGCCATCAGTAACTTCAAGGACAGGGGAGGCGGCAGTAATGAAAAACTGTTTTTT.

The V and J genes are TRBV28 and TRBJ1-1, with 9 bases aligning to TRBD1. This CDR3 comprises 16 residues. CDR1 is MDHEN and CDR2 is SYDVKM in the germline V gene. With 7 bases clipped from V and 3 bases from J, the junction kept 12 bases outside the gene matches. CDR3 region: CASIPTPGQGYTEAFF. CDR3 coding DNA: TGTGCCAGCATCCCAACTCCCGGACAGGGGTACACTGAAGCTTTCTTT.

The chain couples TRBV27 to TRBJ1-4; possibly TRBD1 for D (6 bases). There are 16 residues in the CDR3. Germline values: CDR1 MNHEY, CDR2 SMNVEV (reference sequence). V was cut by 4 bases and J by 4 bases, with 16 bases left in between. CDR3 sequence: CASSSGGAIFNEKLFF. Here the CDR3 DNA reads TGTGCCAGCAGTTCTGGGGGGGCGATTTTTAATGAAAAACTGTTTTTT. The entire variable domain, with the rest obtained from reference TRBV27 and TRBJ1-4, is as follows: EAQVTQNPRYLITVTGKKLTVTCSQNMNHEYMSWYRQDPGLGLRQIYYSMNVEVTDKGDVPEGYKVSRKEKRNFPLILESPSPNQTSLYFCASSSGGAIFNEKLFFGSGTQLSVL.

V gene TRBV7-2 combines with J gene TRBJ1-2, with 7 positions matching TRBD1. The germline gives CDR1 SGHTA, CDR2 FQGNSA. The trim removed 6 bases at V and 5 bases at J, leaving 6 bases unmatched. The CDR3 is 13 amino acids. CDR3 in amino acids: CASRTGNGYGYTF. CDR3 nucleotide sequence: TGTGCCAGCAGGACAGGGAATGGGTATGGCTACACCTTC.

The J gene is TRBJ2-5, the V gene TRBV7-3; 7 nucleotides line up with TRBD2. Germline V gene lookup returns CDR1 SGHTA and CDR2 FQGTGA. V lost 3 bases and J lost 1; bases outside the gene matches: 2. CDR3 length: 14 amino acids. The CDR3 DNA is TGTGCCAGCAGCTTGGCGGGGGTCCAAGAGACCCAGTACTTC. Protein product: CASSLAGVQETQYF.

This chain joins TRBV30 and TRBJ1-5; 7 positions match TRBD1. V was pared by 3 bases and J by 5 bases, with 7 bases of the junction left unmatched. Germline CDR1 is GTSNPN and CDR2 is SVGIG (reference sequence). The CDR3 totals 14 residues. CDR3 residues: CAWSEGQTYQPQHF. CDR3 nucleotides: TGTGCCTGGAGCGAGGGACAGACCTATCAGCCCCAGCATTTT.

The genes are TRBV2 and TRBJ2-7; D remains unclear. The CDR3 contains 10 residues. Germline CDR1 and CDR2: SNHLY and FYNNEI. Trimming removed 6 bases from V and 4 bases from J, with 4 bases in between. The DNA for the CDR3 is TGTGCCAGCAGCTCGTACGAGCAGTACTTC. It specifies CASSSYEQYF.

The DNA of the CDR3 is TGTGCCTGGAGCTTGCAGGGAGGGAACATCCATCTCTCTGGAAACACCATATATTTT. Its protein product is CAWSLQGGNIHLSGNTIYF. The chain recombines TRBV30 with TRBJ1-3; tentatively, D is TRBD1 (5 bases). Deletions cut 3 bases from V and 0 bases from J, with 24 bases between. In germline, CDR1 is GTSNPN, CDR2 SVGIG (reference sequence). The CDR3 covers 19 residues.

A few counts support this clone. The chain recombines TRBV28 with TRBJ2-1, with 7 bases fitting TRBD2. Germline trimming cut 4 bases from V and 4 bases from J; bases unmatched to any gene: 10. Germline CDR1 MDHEN, CDR2 SYDVKM. The CDR3 covers 16 residues. CDR3 sequence: CASSSPVRELYNEQFF. The DNA for the CDR3 is TGTGCCAGCAGTTCCCCCGTGCGGGAGTTGTACAATGAGCAGTTCTTC.

This clone was detected once. The chain is built from TRBV30 and TRBJ2-3, with 12 bases matching TRBD1. The germline V gene encodes CDR1 GTSNPN and CDR2 SVGIG (reference sequence). J gave up 6 bases and V 3 bases, and 10 bases lay outside the gene matches. This CDR3 has 16 amino acids. The CDR3 here is CAWSPGTGGFLDTQYF. The CDR3 region has the DNA TGTGCCTGGAGCCCTGGGACAGGGGGCTTTCTGGATACGCAGTATTTT.

This clone was seen just once. The chain uses TRBV7-2 and TRBJ2-6; 10 nucleotides agree with TRBD1. This CDR3 is built from 17 residues. V gave up 5 bases and J gave up 0 bases; unmatched junction bases: 4. Germline V lookup: CDR1 SGHTA, CDR2 FQGNSA. The CDR3 sequence: CASSLRDRGSGANVLTF. The CDR3 DNA is TGTGCCAGCAGCCTCCGGGACAGGGGCTCTGGGGCCAACGTCCTGACTTTC.

The rearrangement links TRBV6-5 to TRBJ2-4; 7 bases are a match to TRBD2. The germline V gene encodes CDR1 MNHEY and CDR2 SVGAGI. Germline trimming cut 3 bases from V and 9 bases from J; bases unmatched to any gene: 14. There are 16 residues in the CDR3. This chain's CDR3 is CASSYAEAGIKGIQYF. In DNA form, the CDR3 reads TGTGCCAGCAGTTATGCCGAAGCGGGGATAAAAGGCATTCAGTACTTC.

This chain joins TRBV6-5 and TRBJ2-7; D is perhaps TRBD1 (6 bases). The CDR3 length is 14 residues. Trimming cost V 2 bases and J 4 bases, with 12 bases left between them. Germline CDR1 and CDR2: MNHEY and SVGAGI. The CDR3 spells CASSYLTGPYEQYF. The CDR3 nucleotides read TGTGCCAGCAGTTACCTGACAGGTCCTTACGAGCAGTACTTC.

The chain recombines TRBV24-1 with TRBJ2-1, with a possible D match to TRBD1 (5 bases). From germline, CDR1 is KGHDR and CDR2 SFDVKD. V lost 5 bases and J 3 bases, leaving 13 bases between the germline ends. The CDR3 has 15 residues. This CDR3 is CATSVPGTGYNEQFF. CDR3 coding DNA: TGTGCCACCAGTGTCCCTGGAACAGGCTACAATGAGCAGTTCTTC.

This clone was seen only once. The chain couples TRBV18 to TRBJ2-7, with D perhaps matching TRBD1 (6 bases). Trimming left V 5 bases short and J 1 base short, with 9 bases between. The CDR3 is 13 amino acids. Looked up from germline, CDR1 is KGHSH and CDR2 is LQKENI. CDR3 sequence reads: CASSRTASYEQYF. CDR3 sequence (DNA): TGTGCCAGCTCAAGGACAGCATCCTACGAGCAGTACTTC.

The V and J genes are TRBV27 and TRBJ2-2, with TRBD1 identical over 7 bases. Germline V gene data show CDR1 as MNHEY and CDR2 as SMNVEV (reference sequence). This CDR3 has 18 amino acids. J was trimmed by 1 base and V by 3 bases; bases with no gene match: 11. CDR3 in DNA: TGTGCCAGCAGTTTCGGGACAGTGGGCCCCCTGAACACCGGGGAGCTGTTTTTT. Protein product: CASSFGTVGPLNTGELFF.

V and J are TRBV5-1 and TRBJ1-4, with 7 bases that match TRBD1. V lost 6 bases and J lost 3; bases outside the gene matches: 8. This CDR3 spans 15 amino acids. The V gene's germline CDR1 is SGHRS and CDR2 YFSETQ. The CDR3 loop is CASNTLGQSNEKLFF. CDR3 coding DNA: TGCGCCAGCAACACATTGGGACAGTCTAATGAAAAACTGTTTTTT.

The chain is built from TRBV16 and TRBJ1-2; the match to TRBD1 covers 9 bases. Germline V CDR1 and CDR2: KGHSY, FQNENV. CDR3 length equals 13 residues. J gave up 5 bases and V 8 bases, and 6 bases lay outside the gene matches. In DNA form, the CDR3 reads TGTGCCAGCTCACCAGGGACAGGGTATGGCTACACCTTC. It codes for CASSPGTGYGYTF. Full variable domain (rest looked up from reference TRBV16 and TRBJ1-2): GEEVAQTPKHLVRGEGQKAKLYCAPIKGHSYVFWYQQVLKNEFKFLISFQNENVFDETGMPKERFSAKCLPNSPCSLEIQATKLEDSAVYFCASSPGTGYGYTFGSGTRLTVV.